The 26 T cell receptor beta chains below all came from one sample that was sequenced in a study of OX40 agonist ivuxolimab in advanced cancers. Profiling relied on immunoSEQ multiplex PCR, and the TCRdb table lists in-frame clones only, not all of them. The sample has 50,000 to 75,000 clones; around nine tenths are singletons. This sample comprised CD4+ or CD8+ T cells sorted from blood, obtained in a trial of the OX40 agonist ivuxolimab. The origin of the receptors is an adult with an advanced solid tumor such as melanoma, head and neck, liver or kidney cancer.

The V call is TRBV7-2, the J call TRBJ2-5, with D uncertain. The CDR3 length is 14 residues. V was trimmed by 5 bases and J by 4 bases, leaving 14 bases between them. Germline V gives CDR1 SGHTA, CDR2 FQGNSA. The DNA of the CDR3 is TGTGCCAGCAGCCCCGGAGCGAGCAGAGAGACCCAGTACTTC. Residues: CASSPGASRETQYF.

This chain joins TRBV2 and TRBJ2-7; 8 bases agree with TRBD2. J was trimmed by 3 bases and V by 3 bases; bases with no gene match: 7. The CDR3 has 15 amino acids. From germline, CDR1 is SNHLY and CDR2 FYNNEI. The CDR3: CASSDVLLADYEQYF. The CDR3 coding sequence is TGTGCCAGCAGTGACGTTTTACTAGCGGACTACGAGCAGTACTTC.

V gene TRBV11-2 combines with J gene TRBJ2-2; D perhaps matches TRBD2 (5 bases). V was shortened by 5 bases and J by 4 bases, with 14 bases between the two germline ends. Germline loops: CDR1 SGHAT, CDR2 FQNNGV. CDR3 size: 15 residues. The CDR3 DNA is TGTGCCAGCAGCCCCCTAGCCGCAGTCACCGGGGAGCTGTTTTTT. Protein: CASSPLAAVTGELFF. Based on the CDR3 plus reference TRBV11-2 and TRBJ2-2, the full variable domain is EAGVAQSPRYKIIEKRQSVAFWCNPISGHATLYWYQQILGQGPKLLIQFQNNGVVDDSQLPKDRFSAERLKGVDSTLKIQPAKLEDSAVYLCASSPLAAVTGELFFGEGSRLTVL.

A few counts support this clone. This chain joins TRBV7-9 and TRBJ1-4; the D is unclear. Germline assignment: CDR1 SEHNR and CDR2 FQNEAQ (reference sequence). V was trimmed by 2 bases and J by 7 bases, leaving 2 bases between them. CDR3 length equals 11 residues. The CDR3 loop is CASSLREKLFF. The CDR3 DNA is TGTGCCAGCAGCTTACGTGAAAAACTGTTTTTT.

The chain uses TRBV19 and TRBJ2-1, with a possible D match to TRBD1 (5 bases). The germline V gene has CDR1 LNHDA and CDR2 SQIVND (reference sequence). V gave up 2 bases and J gave up 2 bases, with 7 bases separating them. The CDR3 is 14 amino acids. CDR3 sequence reads: CASSIQDTYNEQFF. The CDR3 DNA sequence: TGTGCCAGTAGTATACAGGACACCTACAATGAGCAGTTCTTC.

This rearrangement joins TRBV30 to TRBJ1-4; D is ambiguous. Germline-derived CDR1 and CDR2 are GTSNPN and SVGIG (reference sequence). Trimming took 3 bases from V and 1 from J, leaving 9 bases between them. This CDR3 spans 14 amino acids. The DNA of the CDR3 is TGTGCCTGGAGATTCAGTGTAACTAATGAAAAACTGTTTTTT. This encodes CAWRFSVTNEKLFF.

The genes are TRBV27 and TRBJ1-1; no definite D call. Germline CDR1 is MNHEY and CDR2 is SMNVEV (reference sequence). Trimming stripped 3 bases from V and 4 bases from J, with 9 bases between. The CDR3 is 13 amino acids. CDR3 loop: CASSFLERTEAFF. In DNA, the CDR3 is TGTGCCAGCAGTTTCCTAGAACGCACTGAAGCTTTCTTT.

The chain uses TRBV6-1 and TRBJ1-1; D gene unclear. Between the trimmed V and J ends, which lost 6 bases and 2 bases, there was a span of 10 bases. Germline CDR1 MNHNS, CDR2 SASEGT. The CDR3 has 13 residues. CDR3: CASSVTDNTEAFF. CDR3 DNA: TGTGCCAGCAGCGTGACGGATAACACTGAAGCTTTCTTT.

The chain combines TRBV7-2 with TRBJ2-1, with a weak D call TRBD1 (6 bases). The germline V gene encodes CDR1 SGHTA and CDR2 FQGNSA. This CDR3 is built from 15 residues. V lost 7 bases to trimming and J lost 3 bases, with 16 bases between them. For the CDR3, the DNA is TGTGCCAGCACCTCCTCGCCAGGGGTCTACAATGAGCAGTTCTTC. As protein: CASTSSPGVYNEQFF.

The chain uses TRBV19 and TRBJ2-2, with 7 bases aligning to TRBD2. The CDR3 is 15 amino acids. Germline trimming cut 3 bases from V and 0 bases from J; bases unmatched to any gene: 1. The germline V gene has CDR1 LNHDA and CDR2 SQIVND (reference sequence). The CDR3 DNA follows: TGTGCCAGTAGTATGGGAGGGTCGAACACCGGGGAGCTGTTTTTT. This sequence encodes CASSMGGSNTGELFF.

V and J are TRBV7-2 and TRBJ2-5, with TRBD2 as a possible D gene (5 bases). The CDR3 loop spans 14 amino acids. V was shortened by 5 bases and J by 5 bases, with 15 bases between the two germline ends. The germline V gene has CDR1 SGHTA and CDR2 FQGNSA. CDR3 sequence reads: CASSPGELRETQYF. For the CDR3, the DNA is TGTGCCAGCAGCCCCGGGGAGCTGAGGGAGACCCAGTACTTC.

This clone has more than one count but fewer than ten. The chain employs TRBV5-1 and TRBJ1-6; D gene ambiguous. CDR1 and CDR2 from the germline V gene are SGHRS and YFSETQ. The CDR3 runs to 14 residues. Trimming took 0 bases from V and 5 from J, leaving 6 bases between them. CDR3 sequence reads: CASSLDGNNSPLHF. For the CDR3, the DNA is TGCGCCAGCAGCTTGGATGGAAATAATTCACCCCTCCACTTT. Looking up the rest from reference TRBV5-1 and TRBJ1-6 gives the full variable domain: KAGVTQTPRYLIKTRGQQVTLSCSPISGHRSVSWYQQTPGQGLQFLFEYFSETQRNKGNFPGRFSGRQFSNSRSEMNVSTLELGDSALYLCASSLDGNNSPLHFGNGTRLTVT.

The chain is built from TRBV19 and TRBJ2-1; D tentatively fits TRBD1 or TRBD2 (5 bases each). Trimming cost V 6 bases and J 7 bases, with 19 bases left between them. Germline-derived CDR1 and CDR2 are LNHDA and SQIVND (reference sequence). The CDR3 has 15 residues. CDR3: CASREGLGRGNEQFF. The CDR3 DNA reads as TGTGCCAGTAGAGAGGGGCTGGGCCGTGGTAATGAGCAGTTCTTC.

V and J are TRBV27 and TRBJ2-1; no firm D call. The V end was cut by 5 bases, the J end by 0 bases, with 11 bases between. Germline assignment: CDR1 MNHEY and CDR2 SMNVEV (reference sequence). CDR3 length equals 15 residues. The CDR3 bases are TGTGCCAGCAGTCCCCGACTTAGCTCCTACAATGAGCAGTTCTTC. Translating it yields CASSPRLSSYNEQFF.

This clone was recorded only once. The genes are TRBV18 and TRBJ2-7; 8 bases match TRBD2. Germline V gene sequence: CDR1 KGHSH, CDR2 LQKENI. This CDR3 contains 14 residues. Trimming took 3 bases from V and 6 from J; bases not matched to a gene: 7. The CDR3 DNA follows: TGTGCCAGCTCACCGGGACTAGAATCTGGCGAGCAGTACTTC. The encoded protein is CASSPGLESGEQYF.

The chain uses TRBV5-4 and TRBJ2-7; D remains unclear. Looked up from germline, CDR1 is SGHNT and CDR2 is YYREEE (reference sequence). The CDR3 runs to 13 residues. Trimming removed 4 bases at V and 0 bases at J, with 8 bases between. CDR3 coding DNA: TGTGCCAGCAGCCTGACGTACTCCTACGAGCAGTACTTC. Encoded protein: CASSLTYSYEQYF. Full variable domain (missing parts from reference TRBV5-4 and TRBJ2-7): ETGVTQSPTHLIKTRGQQVTLRCSSQSGHNTVSWYQQALGQGPQFIFQYYREEENGRGNFPPRFSGLQFPNYSSELNVNALELDDSALYLCASSLTYSYEQYFGPGTRLTVT.

The V and J genes are TRBV10-3 and TRBJ2-2; D ambiguous. V was trimmed by 6 bases and J by 1 base, leaving 6 bases between them. The germline gives CDR1 ENHRY, CDR2 SYGVKD. This CDR3 is 13 amino acids long. The DNA for the CDR3 is TGTGCCATCAGCGCTCAGAACACCGGGGAGCTGTTTTTT. Its protein is CAISAQNTGELFF.

The J gene is TRBJ1-3, the V gene TRBV19; no clear D gene. This CDR3 has 16 amino acids. The V gene's germline CDR1 is LNHDA and CDR2 SQIVND (reference sequence). V lost 3 bases to trimming and J lost 0 bases, with 12 bases between them. The CDR3, as DNA: TGTGCCAGTAGTATGTCCGCGGGCCTCTCTGGAAACACCATATATTTT. Translated, it gives CASSMSAGLSGNTIYF.

The genes are TRBV25-1 and TRBJ2-4, with TRBD1 matching 8 bases. The CDR3 contains 13 residues. The ends lost 5 bases at V and 6 bases at J; junction bases unmatched: 3. Germline loops: CDR1 MGHDK, CDR2 SYGVNS. The CDR3 sequence: CASSTDRGNIQYF. Here the CDR3 DNA reads TGTGCCAGCAGTACCGACAGGGGAAACATTCAGTACTTC.

The chain employs TRBV7-2 and TRBJ2-1; 11 bases align to TRBD2. The CDR3 totals 15 residues. CDR1 is SGHTA, CDR2 FQGNSA, per germline. V lost 5 bases, J lost 7 bases, and 7 bases stayed unmatched. The CDR3 reads CASSVGLAGGNEQFF. The CDR3 nucleotides are TGTGCCAGCAGCGTAGGGCTAGCGGGAGGAAATGAGCAGTTCTTC.

The chain carries TRBV5-1 and TRBJ2-3, with 13 bases identical to TRBD2. Germline trimming cut 4 bases from V and 5 bases from J; bases unmatched to any gene: 13. The CDR3 spans 18 residues. Germline CDR1 and CDR2: SGHRS and YFSETQ. This CDR3 is CASSQRLAGGAGIDTQYF. CDR3 DNA sequence: TGCGCCAGCAGCCAAAGACTAGCGGGAGGAGCCGGGATAGATACGCAGTATTTT.

The table lists this clone with a count of one. The chain has TRBV4-1 and TRBJ2-7; 8 positions match TRBD2. The CDR3 is made up of 15 amino acids. The ends lost 1 base at V and 5 bases at J; junction bases unmatched: 7. The V gene's germline CDR1 is MGHRA and CDR2 YSYEKL. The CDR3 sequence: CASSQGGGGFDEQYF. The CDR3 DNA reads as TGCGCCAGCAGCCAAGGAGGCGGGGGGTTCGACGAGCAGTACTTC.

In its sample, this clone was seen a few times. This CDR3 reads CAISPSTHEQYF. The DNA for the CDR3 is TGTGCCATCAGTCCTTCCACCCACGAGCAGTACTTC. This chain links TRBV10-3 with TRBJ2-7; D not certain. The CDR3 runs to 12 residues. The V end was cut by 5 bases, the J end by 5 bases, with 10 bases between. The germline gives CDR1 ENHRY, CDR2 SYGVKD.

There are a few counts of this clone. The rearrangement links TRBV19 to TRBJ2-7; weak D call: TRBD1 (6 bases). CDR3 length: 15 residues. V lost 1 base, J lost 3 bases, and 13 bases lay in between. Germline lookup yields CDR1 LNHDA and CDR2 SQIVND (reference sequence). The CDR3 coding sequence is TGTGCCAGTAGTATAGCACGTCAGGGGATCTACGAGCAGTACTTC. It encodes CASSIARQGIYEQYF. Drawing the rest from reference TRBV19 and TRBJ2-7, the complete variable domain is DGGITQSPKYLFRKEGQNVTLSCEQNLNHDAMYWYRQDPGQGLRLIYYSQIVNDFQKGDIAEGYSVSREKKESFPLTVTSAQKNPTAFYLCASSIARQGIYEQYFGPGTRLTVT.

V is TRBV9 and J is TRBJ2-1; 12 bases are a match to TRBD2. The germline gives CDR1 SGDLS, CDR2 YYNGEE. The junction had 7 bases not matched to a gene; V was cut back by 0 bases and J by 3 bases. This CDR3 region has 18 residues. The CDR3 here is CASSVEPSGGAVYNEQFF. The CDR3 region has the DNA TGTGCCAGCAGCGTAGAGCCTAGCGGGGGGGCGGTCTACAATGAGCAGTTCTTC.

This chain uses TRBV10-3 with TRBJ2-6; 8 bases line up with TRBD1. The ends lost 4 bases at V and 0 bases at J; junction bases unmatched: 8. The germline CDR1 and CDR2 sequences are ENHRY and SYGVKD. This CDR3 is built from 18 residues. CDR3 nucleotides: TGTGCCATCAGTGCGGCAGGGGGCCTTTACTCTGGGGCCAACGTCCTGACTTTC. Translating gives CAISAAGGLYSGANVLTF.